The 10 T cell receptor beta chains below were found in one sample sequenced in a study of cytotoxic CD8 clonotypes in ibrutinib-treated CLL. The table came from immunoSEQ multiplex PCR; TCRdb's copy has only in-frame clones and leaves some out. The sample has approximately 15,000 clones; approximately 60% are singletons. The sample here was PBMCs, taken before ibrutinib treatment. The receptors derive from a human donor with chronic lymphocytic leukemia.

The CDR3 spells CASSPQTGTGELFF. The CDR3 DNA is TGCGCCAGCAGCCCACAGACAGGGACCGGGGAGCTGTTTTTT. The J gene is TRBJ2-2, the V gene TRBV5-1; 7 bases line up with TRBD1. The CDR3 is 14 amino acids. V shed 4 bases and J 5 bases; nucleotides not matched to a gene: 5. Germline V CDR1 and CDR2: SGHRS, YFSETQ.

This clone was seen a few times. For the CDR3, the DNA is TGTGCCAGCAGCTCGGTGTCTGAAGCTTTCTTT. Translation gives CASSSVSEAFF. V and J are TRBV9 and TRBJ1-1, with D hard to call. Germline V gene lookup returns CDR1 SGDLS and CDR2 YYNGEE. This CDR3 contains 11 residues. The germline V and J ends were trimmed by 4 bases and 6 bases, with 7 bases remaining between them.

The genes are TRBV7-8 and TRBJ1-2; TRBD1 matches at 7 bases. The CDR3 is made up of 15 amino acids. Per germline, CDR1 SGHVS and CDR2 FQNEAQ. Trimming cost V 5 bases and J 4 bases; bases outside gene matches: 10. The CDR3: CASSPTGQAFYGYTF. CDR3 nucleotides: TGTGCCAGCAGCCCCACCGGACAGGCCTTCTATGGCTACACCTTC.

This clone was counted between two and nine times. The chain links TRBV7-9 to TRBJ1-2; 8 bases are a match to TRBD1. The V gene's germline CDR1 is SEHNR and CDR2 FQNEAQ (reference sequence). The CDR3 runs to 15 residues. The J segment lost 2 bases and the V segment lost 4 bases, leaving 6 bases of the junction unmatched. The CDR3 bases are TGTGCCAGCAGCTCCAGTCAGGGGGCCAACTATGGCTACACCTTC. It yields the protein CASSSSQGANYGYTF.

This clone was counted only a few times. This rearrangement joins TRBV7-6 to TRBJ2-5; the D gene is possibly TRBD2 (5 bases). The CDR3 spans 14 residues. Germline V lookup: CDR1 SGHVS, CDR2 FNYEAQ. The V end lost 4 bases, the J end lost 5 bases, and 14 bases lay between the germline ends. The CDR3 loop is CASSSYGPGETQYF. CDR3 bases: TGTGCCAGCAGCTCCTACGGGCCGGGGGAGACCCAGTACTTC.

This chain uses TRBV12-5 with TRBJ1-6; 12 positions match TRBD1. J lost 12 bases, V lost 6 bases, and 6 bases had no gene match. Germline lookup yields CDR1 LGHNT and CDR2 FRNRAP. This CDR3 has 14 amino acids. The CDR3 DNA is TGTGCTAGTGGACCGGGACAGGGGGCTGGACCCCTCCACTTT. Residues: CASGPGQGAGPLHF.

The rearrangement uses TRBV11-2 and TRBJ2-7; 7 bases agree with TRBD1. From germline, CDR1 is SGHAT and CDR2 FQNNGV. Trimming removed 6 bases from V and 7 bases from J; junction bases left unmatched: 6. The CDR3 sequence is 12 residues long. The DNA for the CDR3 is TGTGCCAGCAGACAGACAGGGAGTGAGCAGTACTTC. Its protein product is CASRQTGSEQYF. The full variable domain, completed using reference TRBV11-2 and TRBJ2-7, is EAGVAQSPRYKIIEKRQSVAFWCNPISGHATLYWYQQILGQGPKLLIQFQNNGVVDDSQLPKDRFSAERLKGVDSTLKIQPAKLEDSAVYLCASRQTGSEQYFGPGTRLTVT.

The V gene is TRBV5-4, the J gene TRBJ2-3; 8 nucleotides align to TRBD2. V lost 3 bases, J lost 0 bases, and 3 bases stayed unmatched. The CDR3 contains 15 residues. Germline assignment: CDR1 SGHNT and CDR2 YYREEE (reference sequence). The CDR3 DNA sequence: TGTGCCAGCAGCTGGCGGGGGGAGAGCACAGATACGCAGTATTTT. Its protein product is CASSWRGESTDTQYF.

The CDR3 DNA sequence: TGTGCCAGCAGCGGCCGGGACACTGCCAATCAGCCCCAGCATTTT. Translated, it gives CASSGRDTANQPQHF. The J gene is TRBJ1-5, the V gene TRBV9, with D maybe TRBD1 (6 bases). The CDR3 has 15 residues. Deletions cut 3 bases from V and 3 bases from J, with 13 bases between. Germline CDR1 reads SGDLS; CDR2 reads YYNGEE. The variable domain in full, completed from reference TRBV9 and TRBJ1-5, reads DSGVTQTPKHLITATGQRVTLRCSPRSGDLSVYWYQQSLDQGLQFLIQYYNGEERAKGNILERFSAQQFPDLHSELNLSSLELGDSALYFCASSGRDTANQPQHFGDGTRLSIL.

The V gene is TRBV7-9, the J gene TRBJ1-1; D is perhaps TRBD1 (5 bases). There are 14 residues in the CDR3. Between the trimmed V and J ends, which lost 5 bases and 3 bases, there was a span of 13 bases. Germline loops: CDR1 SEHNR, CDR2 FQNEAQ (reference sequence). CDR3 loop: CASSQEGEDTEAFF. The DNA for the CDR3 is TGTGCCAGCAGCCAAGAAGGGGAGGACACTGAAGCTTTCTTT.